A selection of T cell receptor beta chains follows, all from one sample in a study of blood T cell repertoires in COVID-19. Clones were read by immunoSEQ multiplex PCR, and TCRdb kept only the in-frame ones, dropping some. The table shows a few hundred thousand clones, with more than 75% occurring only once. Material: peripheral blood. All receptors come from a woman in her 30s with COVID-19, enrolled during active disease. CDR3s include the opening cysteine and the closing phenylalanine or tryptophan. A D gene is named only where the DNA matches it firmly. Not every row has a clone size; where given, it reads once, few, many or a size class.

v_call	d_call	clone_size	j_call	cdr3_nt	cdr3_aa
TRBV24-1	NA	NA	TRBJ2-1	TGTGCCACCAGCAGGACAGGGAGGGTCAATGAGCAGTTCTTC	CATSRTGRVNEQFF
TRBV9	TRBD2	NA	TRBJ2-1	TGTGCCAGCGGCACTAGCGGGACCTACAATGAGCAGTTCTTC	CASGTSGTYNEQFF
TRBV30	TRBD1	NA	TRBJ1-1	TGTGCCTGGAGCACTTACAGGGGCCACACTGAAGCTTTCTTT	CAWSTYRGHTEAFF
TRBV7-9	NA	NA	TRBJ2-7	TGTGCCAGCAGCCGAGGGGGTACCGAGCAGTACTTC	CASSRGGTEQYF
TRBV10-3	TRBD2	NA	TRBJ2-5	TGTGCCATCAGTCCCTCCGGGACTAGCGGGAGGGGAGAGACCCAGTACTTC	CAISPSGTSGRGETQYF
TRBV19	TRBD2	NA	TRBJ2-7	TGTGCCAGTAGTAGCGGGAGCATCTACGAGCAGTACTTC	CASSSGSIYEQYF
TRBV6-5	TRBD1	NA	TRBJ2-5	TGTGCCAGCAGTCGACGAGGGGACAGGGAAGAGACCCAGTACTTC	CASSRRGDREETQYF
TRBV14	NA	NA	TRBJ2-3	TGTGCCAGCAGCCAAGACCAGGGGCTGGGCACAGATACGCAGTATTTT	CASSQDQGLGTDTQYF
TRBV10-3	TRBD1	NA	TRBJ2-1	TGTGCCATCAGTCAGGGGGCGGACGAGCAGTTCTTC	CAISQGADEQFF
TRBV7-3	NA	NA	TRBJ2-7	TGTGCCAGCAGCCCCCTTGCCGGACAACCCAACGAGCAGTACTTC	CASSPLAGQPNEQYF
TRBV3-1/TRBV3-2	TRBD1	NA	TRBJ2-7	TGTGCCAGCAGGAGGACAGGGAGCGAGCAGTACTTC	CASRRTGSEQYF
TRBV28	NA	NA	TRBJ1-2	TGTGCCAGCAGTTATCGGCTGCGGGGGGCGAGTAACTATGGCTACACCTTC	CASSYRLRGASNYGYTF
TRBV9	NA	NA	TRBJ1-1	TGTGCCAGCAGCGTAGCGGTGTCCCACACTGAAGCTTTCTTT	CASSVAVSHTEAFF
TRBV18	NA	NA	TRBJ2-5	TGTGCCAGCTCACACGAGGCTAGCGACCAAGAGACCCAGTACTTC	CASSHEASDQETQYF
TRBV18	NA	NA	TRBJ2-7	TGTGCCAGCTCACCGGGCCGGACTCCGGCCTCCGGCTCCTACGAGCAGTACTTC	CASSPGRTPASGSYEQYF
TRBV9	TRBD2	NA	TRBJ2-1	TGTGCCAGCAGCGCGATAGCGGGAGCGTCCTACAATGAGCAGTTCTTC	CASSAIAGASYNEQFF
TRBV7-9	NA	NA	TRBJ2-1	TGTGCCAGCAGCTCGTCGGACTGGATTTACAATGAGCAGTTCTTC	CASSSSDWIYNEQFF
TRBV18	NA	NA	TRBJ2-6	TGTGCCAGCTCACCACCGACAGGGGCCAACGTCCTGACTTTC	CASSPPTGANVLTF
TRBV7-2	NA	once	TRBJ2-7	TGTGCCAGCAGCCTCCTGACTCCGGGGGTCTACGAGCAGTACTTC	CASSLLTPGVYEQYF